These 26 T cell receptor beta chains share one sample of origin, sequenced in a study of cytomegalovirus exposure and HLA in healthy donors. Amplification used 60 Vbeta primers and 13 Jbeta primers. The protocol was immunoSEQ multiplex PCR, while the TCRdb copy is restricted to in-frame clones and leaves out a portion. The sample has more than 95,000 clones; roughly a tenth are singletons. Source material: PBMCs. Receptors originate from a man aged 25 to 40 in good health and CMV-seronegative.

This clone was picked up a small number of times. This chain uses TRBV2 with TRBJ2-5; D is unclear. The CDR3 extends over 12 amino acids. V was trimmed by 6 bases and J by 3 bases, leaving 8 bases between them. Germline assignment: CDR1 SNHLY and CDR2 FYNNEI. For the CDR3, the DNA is TGTGCCAGCAGCGAGTTGGAAGAGACCCAGTACTTC. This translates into CASSELEETQYF.

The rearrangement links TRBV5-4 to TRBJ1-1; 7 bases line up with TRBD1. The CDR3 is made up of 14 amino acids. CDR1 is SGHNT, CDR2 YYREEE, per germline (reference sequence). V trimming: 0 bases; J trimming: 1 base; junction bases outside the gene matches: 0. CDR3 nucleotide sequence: TGTGCCAGCAGCTTGGCAGGGGGGAACACTGAAGCTTTCTTT. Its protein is CASSLAGGNTEAFF.

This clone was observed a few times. The CDR3 DNA reads as TGTGCCAGCAGCTTTGGACAGACCACAGATACGCAGTATTTT. Its translation is CASSFGQTTDTQYF. The chain uses TRBV7-6 and TRBJ2-3, with D perhaps TRBD1 (6 bases). In germline, CDR1 is SGHVS, CDR2 FNYEAQ. Trimming shortened V by 3 bases and J by 2 bases, and 9 bases separated the two germline ends. This CDR3 has 14 amino acids.

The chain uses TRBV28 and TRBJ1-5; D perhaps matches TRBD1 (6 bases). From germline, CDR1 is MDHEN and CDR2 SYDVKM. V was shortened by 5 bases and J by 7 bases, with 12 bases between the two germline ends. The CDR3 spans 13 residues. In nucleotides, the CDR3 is TGTGCCAGCAGTCCCGGCGGGGGCCAGCCCCAGCATTTT. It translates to CASSPGGGQPQHF.

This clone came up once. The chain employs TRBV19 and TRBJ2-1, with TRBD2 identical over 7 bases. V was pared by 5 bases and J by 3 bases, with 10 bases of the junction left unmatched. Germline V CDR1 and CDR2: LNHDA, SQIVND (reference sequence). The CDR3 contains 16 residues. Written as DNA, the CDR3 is TGTGCCAGTAGTCTTACCCGAGCGGGAAACTACAATGAGCAGTTCTTC. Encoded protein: CASSLTRAGNYNEQFF.

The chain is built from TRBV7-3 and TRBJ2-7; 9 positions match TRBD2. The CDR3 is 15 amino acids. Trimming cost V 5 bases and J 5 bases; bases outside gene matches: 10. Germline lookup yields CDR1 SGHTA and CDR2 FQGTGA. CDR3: CASSHSGRFGNEQYF. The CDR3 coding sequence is TGTGCCAGCAGCCATAGCGGGAGATTTGGGAACGAGCAGTACTTC.

CDR3 loop: CASSTRVAVPYEQYF. In nucleotides, the CDR3 is TGTGCCAGTAGTACCAGAGTAGCGGTCCCTTACGAGCAGTACTTC. The chain is built from TRBV19 and TRBJ2-7; possibly TRBD2 for D (6 bases). Germline V CDR1 and CDR2: LNHDA, SQIVND (reference sequence). The CDR3 loop spans 15 amino acids. V lost 4 bases and J lost 4, with 17 bases in between.

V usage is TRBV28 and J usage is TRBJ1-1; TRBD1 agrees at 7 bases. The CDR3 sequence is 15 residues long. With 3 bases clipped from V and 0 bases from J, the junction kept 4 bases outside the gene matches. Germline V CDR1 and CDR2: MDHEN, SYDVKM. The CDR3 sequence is CASSFITGVNTEAFF. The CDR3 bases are TGTGCCAGCAGTTTCATCACAGGGGTGAACACTGAAGCTTTCTTT.

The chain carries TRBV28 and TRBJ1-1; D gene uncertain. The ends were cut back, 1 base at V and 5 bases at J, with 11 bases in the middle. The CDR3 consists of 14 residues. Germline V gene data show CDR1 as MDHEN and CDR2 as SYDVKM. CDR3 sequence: CASSLSERGTEAFF. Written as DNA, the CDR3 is TGTGCCAGCAGTTTATCCGAGCGGGGTACTGAAGCTTTCTTT.

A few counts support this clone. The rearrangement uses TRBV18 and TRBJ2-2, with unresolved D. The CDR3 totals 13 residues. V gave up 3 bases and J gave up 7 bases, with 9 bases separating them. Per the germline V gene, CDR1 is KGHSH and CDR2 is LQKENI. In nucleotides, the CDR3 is TGTGCCAGCTCACCGACTCTCGGCGGGGAGCTGTTTTTT. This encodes CASSPTLGGELFF.

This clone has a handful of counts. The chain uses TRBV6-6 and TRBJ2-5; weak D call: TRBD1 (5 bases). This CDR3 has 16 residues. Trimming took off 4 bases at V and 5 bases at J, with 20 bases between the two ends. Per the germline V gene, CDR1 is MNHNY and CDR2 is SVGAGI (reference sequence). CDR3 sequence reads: CASSSLQTALPETQYF. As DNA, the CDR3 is TGTGCCAGCAGTTCCCTACAGACAGCCCTACCGGAGACCCAGTACTTC.

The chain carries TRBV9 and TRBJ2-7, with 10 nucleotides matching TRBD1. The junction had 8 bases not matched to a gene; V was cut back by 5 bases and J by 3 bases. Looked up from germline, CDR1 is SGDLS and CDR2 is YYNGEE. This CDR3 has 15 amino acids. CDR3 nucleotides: TGTGCCAGCAGTGAGGGACAGGGGACGGTCTACGAGCAGTACTTC. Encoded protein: CASSEGQGTVYEQYF.

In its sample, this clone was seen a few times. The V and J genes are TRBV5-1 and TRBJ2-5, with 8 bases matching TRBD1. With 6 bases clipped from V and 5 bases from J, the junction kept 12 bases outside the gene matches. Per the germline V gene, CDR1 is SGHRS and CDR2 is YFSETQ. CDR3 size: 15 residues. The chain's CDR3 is CASTSSPTGGETQYF. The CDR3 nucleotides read TGCGCCAGCACTTCGAGCCCAACAGGGGGGGAGACCCAGTACTTC.

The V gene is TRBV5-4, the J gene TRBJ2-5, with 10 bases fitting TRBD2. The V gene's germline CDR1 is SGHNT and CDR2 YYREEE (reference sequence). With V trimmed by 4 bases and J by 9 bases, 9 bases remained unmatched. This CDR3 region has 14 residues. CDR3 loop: CASSPPSGSPPQYF. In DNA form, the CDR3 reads TGTGCCAGCAGCCCCCCTAGCGGGAGTCCGCCCCAGTACTTC.

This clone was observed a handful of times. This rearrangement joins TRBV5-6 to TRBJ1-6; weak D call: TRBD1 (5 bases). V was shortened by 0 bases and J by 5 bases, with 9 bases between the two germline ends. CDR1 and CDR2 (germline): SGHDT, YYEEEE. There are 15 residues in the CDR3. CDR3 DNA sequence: TGTGCCAGCAGCTTGGATTGGGGGGATAATTCACCCCTCCACTTT. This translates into CASSLDWGDNSPLHF.

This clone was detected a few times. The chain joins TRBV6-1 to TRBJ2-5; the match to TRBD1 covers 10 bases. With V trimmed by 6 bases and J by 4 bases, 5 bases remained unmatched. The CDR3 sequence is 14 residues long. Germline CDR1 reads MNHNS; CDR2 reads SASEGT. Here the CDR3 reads CASRTGQGSETQYF. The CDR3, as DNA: TGTGCCAGCAGGACGGGACAGGGGTCAGAGACCCAGTACTTC.

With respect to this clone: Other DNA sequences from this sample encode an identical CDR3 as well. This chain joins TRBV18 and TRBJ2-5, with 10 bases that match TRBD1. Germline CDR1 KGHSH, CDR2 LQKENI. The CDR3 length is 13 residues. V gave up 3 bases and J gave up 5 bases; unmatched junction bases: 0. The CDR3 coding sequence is TGTGCCAGCTCACCGGGACAGGGGGAGACCCAGTACTTC. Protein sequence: CASSPGQGETQYF.

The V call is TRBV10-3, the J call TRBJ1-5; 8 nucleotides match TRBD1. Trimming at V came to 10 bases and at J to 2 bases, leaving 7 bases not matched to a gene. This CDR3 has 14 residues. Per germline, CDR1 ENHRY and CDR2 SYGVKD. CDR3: CATTGAVGNQPQHF. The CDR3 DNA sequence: TGTGCCACGACAGGGGCGGTCGGCAATCAGCCCCAGCATTTT.

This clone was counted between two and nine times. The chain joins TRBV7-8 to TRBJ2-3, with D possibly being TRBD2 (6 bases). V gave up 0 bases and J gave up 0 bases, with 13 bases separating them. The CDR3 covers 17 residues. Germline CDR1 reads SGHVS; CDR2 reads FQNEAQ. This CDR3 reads CASSLAEGYSSTDTQYF. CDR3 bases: TGTGCCAGCAGCTTAGCGGAGGGTTATTCTAGCACAGATACGCAGTATTTT. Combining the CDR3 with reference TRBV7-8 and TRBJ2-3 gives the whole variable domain GAGVSQSPRYKVAKRGQDVALRCDPISGHVSLFWYQQALGQGPEFLTYFQNEAQLDKSGLPSDRFFAERPEGSVSTLKIQRTQQEDSAVYLCASSLAEGYSSTDTQYFGPGTRLTVL.

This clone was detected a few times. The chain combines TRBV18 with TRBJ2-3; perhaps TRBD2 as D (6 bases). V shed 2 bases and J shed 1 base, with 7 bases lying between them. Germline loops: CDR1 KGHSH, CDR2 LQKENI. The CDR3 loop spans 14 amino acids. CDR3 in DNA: TGTGCCAGCTCACCATTAGCGGGCACAGATACGCAGTATTTT. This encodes CASSPLAGTDTQYF.

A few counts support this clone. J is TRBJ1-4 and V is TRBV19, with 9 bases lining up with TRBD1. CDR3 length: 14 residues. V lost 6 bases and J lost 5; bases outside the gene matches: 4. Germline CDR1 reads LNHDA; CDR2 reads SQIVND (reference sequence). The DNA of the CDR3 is TGTGCCAGTAGCCAACAGGGGGCGAATGAAAAACTGTTTTTT. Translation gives CASSQQGANEKLFF.

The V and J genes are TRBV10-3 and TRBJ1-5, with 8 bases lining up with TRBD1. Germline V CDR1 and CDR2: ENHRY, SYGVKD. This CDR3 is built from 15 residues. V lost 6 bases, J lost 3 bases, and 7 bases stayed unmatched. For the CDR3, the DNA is TGTGCCATCAGCGCTGGGACAGGAAACAATCAGCCCCAGCATTTT. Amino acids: CAISAGTGNNQPQHF.

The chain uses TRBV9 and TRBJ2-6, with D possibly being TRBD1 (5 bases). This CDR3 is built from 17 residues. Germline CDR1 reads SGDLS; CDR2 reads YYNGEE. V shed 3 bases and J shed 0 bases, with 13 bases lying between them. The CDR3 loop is CASSAHGANSGANVLTF. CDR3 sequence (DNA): TGTGCCAGCAGCGCCCATGGGGCAAACTCTGGGGCCAACGTCCTGACTTTC.

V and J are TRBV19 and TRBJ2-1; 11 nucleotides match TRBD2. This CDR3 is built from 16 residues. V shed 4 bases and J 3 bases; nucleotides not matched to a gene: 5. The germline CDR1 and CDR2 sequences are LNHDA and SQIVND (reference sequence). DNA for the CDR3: TGTGCCAGTAGTAAAATAGCGGGGGGGAACTACAATGAGCAGTTCTTC. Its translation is CASSKIAGGNYNEQFF. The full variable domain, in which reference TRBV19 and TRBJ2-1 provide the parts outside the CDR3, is DGGITQSPKYLFRKEGQNVTLSCEQNLNHDAMYWYRQDPGQGLRLIYYSQIVNDFQKGDIAEGYSVSREKKESFPLTVTSAQKNPTAFYLCASSKIAGGNYNEQFFGPGTRLTVL.

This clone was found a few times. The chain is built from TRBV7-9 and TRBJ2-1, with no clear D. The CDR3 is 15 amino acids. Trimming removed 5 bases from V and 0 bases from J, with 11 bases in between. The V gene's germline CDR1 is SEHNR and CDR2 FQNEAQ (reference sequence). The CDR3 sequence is CASSPDWSSYNEQFF. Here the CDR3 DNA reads TGTGCCAGCAGCCCCGACTGGAGCTCCTACAATGAGCAGTTCTTC.

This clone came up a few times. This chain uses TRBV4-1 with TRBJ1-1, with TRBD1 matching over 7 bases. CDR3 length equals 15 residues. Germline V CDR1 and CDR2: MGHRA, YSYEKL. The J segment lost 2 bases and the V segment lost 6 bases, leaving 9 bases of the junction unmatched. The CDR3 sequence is CASRLTGTANTEAFF. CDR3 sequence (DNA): TGCGCCAGCAGGCTTACCGGGACAGCAAACACTGAAGCTTTCTTT.